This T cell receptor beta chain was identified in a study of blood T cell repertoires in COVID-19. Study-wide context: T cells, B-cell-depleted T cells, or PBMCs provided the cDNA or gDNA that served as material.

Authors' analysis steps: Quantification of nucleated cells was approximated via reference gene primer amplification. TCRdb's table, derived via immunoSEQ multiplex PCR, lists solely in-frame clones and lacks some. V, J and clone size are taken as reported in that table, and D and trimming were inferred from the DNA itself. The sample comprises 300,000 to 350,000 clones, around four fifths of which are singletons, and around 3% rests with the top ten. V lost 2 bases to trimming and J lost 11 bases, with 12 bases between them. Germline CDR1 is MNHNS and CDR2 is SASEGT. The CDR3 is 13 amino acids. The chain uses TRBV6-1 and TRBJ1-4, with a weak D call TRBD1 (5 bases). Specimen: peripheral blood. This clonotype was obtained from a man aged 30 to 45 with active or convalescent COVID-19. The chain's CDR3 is CASSERGEDKLFF. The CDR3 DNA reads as TGTGCCAGCAGTGAACGAGGGGAGGATAAACTGTTTTTT.